Listed below are T cell receptor beta chains from one sample, sequenced in a study of radiotherapy plus CTLA-4 blockade in lung cancer. TCRdb's copy holds only in-frame clones and misses some; the assay was immunoSEQ multiplex PCR. The sample records roughly 100,000 clones, around 83% being singletons. Sequenced here: peripheral blood, sampled from a patient treated with radiotherapy plus ipilimumab. Receptors were obtained from a human donor with non-small cell lung cancer who had a partial response to radiotherapy plus ipilimumab. Each CDR3 is given with its conserved first and last residue. The D gene is left open where the match is weak. Size is stated for part of the rows, as once, few or many counts, or as a class when the clone is expanded.

v_call: TRBV7-7; clone_size: NA; d_call: NA; j_call: TRBJ2-7; cdr3_nt: TGTGCCAGCAGCTCTAAATACAGGGCAACCCACAAGTACTACGAGCAGTACTTC; cdr3_aa: CASSSKYRATHKYYEQYF
v_call: TRBV5-6; clone_size: NA; d_call: TRBD1; j_call: TRBJ1-3; cdr3_nt: TGTGCCAGCAGCATCGGGACAGTTCACTCTGGAAACACCATATATTTT; cdr3_aa: CASSIGTVHSGNTIYF
v_call: TRBV19; clone_size: NA; d_call: TRBD2; j_call: TRBJ2-1; cdr3_nt: TGTGCCAGTAGTACCTGGACTAGCGGGAGGGTTATATACAATGAGCAGTTCTTC; cdr3_aa: CASSTWTSGRVIYNEQFF
v_call: TRBV6-5; clone_size: once; d_call: TRBD1; j_call: TRBJ1-2; cdr3_nt: TGTGCCAGCAGACGCGGTACAGGGGACCTCTATGGCTACACCTTC; cdr3_aa: CASRRGTGDLYGYTF
v_call: TRBV28; clone_size: once; d_call: NA; j_call: TRBJ1-2; cdr3_nt: TGTGCCAGCAGTGCCCAGGTCGGAAACTATGGCTACACCTTC; cdr3_aa: CASSAQVGNYGYTF
v_call: TRBV5-5; clone_size: NA; d_call: NA; j_call: TRBJ1-4; cdr3_nt: TGTGCCAGCAGCTTCCAGGGTGAAAAACTGTTTTTT; cdr3_aa: CASSFQGEKLFF
v_call: TRBV9; clone_size: once; d_call: NA; j_call: TRBJ1-4; cdr3_nt: TGTGCCAGCAGCGTAAGAGGGACAACGGGGTACGAAAAACTGTTTTTT; cdr3_aa: CASSVRGTTGYEKLFF
v_call: TRBV5-8; clone_size: NA; d_call: NA; j_call: TRBJ1-5; cdr3_nt: TGTGCCAGCAGCGGAAGACAGCCCAATCAGCCCCAGCATTTT; cdr3_aa: CASSGRQPNQPQHF
v_call: TRBV18; clone_size: once; d_call: NA; j_call: TRBJ1-4; cdr3_nt: TGTGCCAGCTCACCAATGCGTCCAACTAATGAAAAACTGTTTTTT; cdr3_aa: CASSPMRPTNEKLFF
v_call: TRBV28; clone_size: NA; d_call: TRBD1; j_call: TRBJ1-2; cdr3_nt: TGTGCCATCAGACAGGGAGGGAGCTACACCTTC; cdr3_aa: CAIRQGGSYTF
v_call: TRBV5-1; clone_size: NA; d_call: NA; j_call: TRBJ1-4; cdr3_nt: TGCGCCAGCAGCTTGGAGGGGCAGGGGAATGAAAAACTGTTTTTT; cdr3_aa: CASSLEGQGNEKLFF
v_call: TRBV19; clone_size: NA; d_call: NA; j_call: TRBJ2-1; cdr3_nt: TGTGCCAGTAGTACACCTAGCGCTCACTCCTACAATGAGCAGTTCTTC; cdr3_aa: CASSTPSAHSYNEQFF
v_call: TRBV5-4; clone_size: NA; d_call: TRBD1; j_call: TRBJ2-7; cdr3_nt: TGTGCCAGCAGCGCCGGGACAGGTGACCTCTCCTACGAGCAGTACTTC; cdr3_aa: CASSAGTGDLSYEQYF
v_call: TRBV19; clone_size: NA; d_call: NA; j_call: TRBJ1-5; cdr3_nt: TGTGCCAGTAGTATCCCCGGGGTCGGCAATCAGCCCCAGCATTTT; cdr3_aa: CASSIPGVGNQPQHF
v_call: TRBV7-9; clone_size: NA; d_call: NA; j_call: TRBJ2-5; cdr3_nt: TGTGCCAGCAGCTTAGGGCTAGGGGGTCAAGAGACCCAGTACTTC; cdr3_aa: CASSLGLGGQETQYF
v_call: TRBV9; clone_size: NA; d_call: NA; j_call: TRBJ1-4; cdr3_nt: TGTGCCAGCAGCGTAGATGTGGGCAAGACTAATGAAAAACTGTTTTTT; cdr3_aa: CASSVDVGKTNEKLFF
v_call: TRBV5-4; clone_size: NA; d_call: TRBD2; j_call: TRBJ2-7; cdr3_nt: TGTGCCAGCAGCTGGGGACTAGCGTCTTACGAGCAGTACTTC; cdr3_aa: CASSWGLASYEQYF
v_call: TRBV6-5; clone_size: NA; d_call: TRBD2; j_call: TRBJ2-5; cdr3_nt: TGTGCCAGCAGCGGCCCCGGGGGAGCGGGGCGGACCCAGTACTTC; cdr3_aa: CASSGPGGAGRTQYF
v_call: TRBV4-2; clone_size: once; d_call: TRBD2; j_call: TRBJ2-1; cdr3_nt: TGTGCCAGCAGCCAATTTAGCGGGAGGTGGGACAATGAGCAGTTCTTC; cdr3_aa: CASSQFSGRWDNEQFF
v_call: TRBV2; clone_size: NA; d_call: NA; j_call: TRBJ2-5; cdr3_nt: TGTGCCAGCAGTCTGCAGTGGGAGACCCAGTACTTC; cdr3_aa: CASSLQWETQYF
v_call: TRBV11-3; clone_size: once; d_call: NA; j_call: TRBJ2-1; cdr3_nt: TGTGCCAGCAGCTTACCCAATCATGAGCAGTTCTTC; cdr3_aa: CASSLPNHEQFF
v_call: TRBV7-8; clone_size: NA; d_call: TRBD1; j_call: TRBJ2-7; cdr3_nt: TGTGCCAGCAGCCGAGGGGACAGTCCCCCTACCGAGCAGTACTTC; cdr3_aa: CASSRGDSPPTEQYF
v_call: TRBV27; clone_size: NA; d_call: NA; j_call: TRBJ1-1; cdr3_nt: TGTGCCACTCAGAGGGGAGGTAGGAACACTGAAGCTTTCTTT; cdr3_aa: CATQRGGRNTEAFF
v_call: TRBV11-2; clone_size: NA; d_call: TRBD2; j_call: TRBJ2-7; cdr3_nt: TGTGCCAGCAGCATGGGACTAGCGGACTACGAGCAGTACTTC; cdr3_aa: CASSMGLADYEQYF
v_call: TRBV27; clone_size: NA; d_call: TRBD2; j_call: TRBJ2-2; cdr3_nt: TGTGCCAGCAGTTCGCGACTAGCGGGAGTGGGCGGGGAGCTGTTTTTT; cdr3_aa: CASSSRLAGVGGELFF
v_call: TRBV2; clone_size: NA; d_call: NA; j_call: TRBJ1-1; cdr3_nt: TGTGCCAGCAGTGAGGGTCCGGGAACTGAAGCTTTCTTT; cdr3_aa: CASSEGPGTEAFF
v_call: TRBV19; clone_size: NA; d_call: TRBD1; j_call: TRBJ2-7; cdr3_nt: TGTGCCAGACAAACAGGGGACTCCTACGAGCAGTACTTC; cdr3_aa: CARQTGDSYEQYF
v_call: TRBV5-5; clone_size: NA; d_call: TRBD1; j_call: TRBJ2-7; cdr3_nt: TGTGCCAGCAGCCGAGAGGGGACAGCCAGAACCTACGAGCAGTACTTC; cdr3_aa: CASSREGTARTYEQYF